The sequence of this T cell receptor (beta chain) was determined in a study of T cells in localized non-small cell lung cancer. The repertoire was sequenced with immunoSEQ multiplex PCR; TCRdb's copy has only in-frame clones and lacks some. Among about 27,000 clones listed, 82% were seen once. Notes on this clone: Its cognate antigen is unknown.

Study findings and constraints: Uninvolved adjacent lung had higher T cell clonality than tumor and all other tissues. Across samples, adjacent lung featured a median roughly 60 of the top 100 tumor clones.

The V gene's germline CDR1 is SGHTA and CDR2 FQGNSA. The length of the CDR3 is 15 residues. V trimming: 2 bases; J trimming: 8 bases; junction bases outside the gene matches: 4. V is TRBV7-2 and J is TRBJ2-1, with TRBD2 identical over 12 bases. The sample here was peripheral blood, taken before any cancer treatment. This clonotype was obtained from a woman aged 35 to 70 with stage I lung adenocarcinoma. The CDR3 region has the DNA TGTGCCAGCAGCTTACTAGCGGGGGGGCGTTATGAGCAGTTCTTC. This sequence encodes CASSLLAGGRYEQFF.